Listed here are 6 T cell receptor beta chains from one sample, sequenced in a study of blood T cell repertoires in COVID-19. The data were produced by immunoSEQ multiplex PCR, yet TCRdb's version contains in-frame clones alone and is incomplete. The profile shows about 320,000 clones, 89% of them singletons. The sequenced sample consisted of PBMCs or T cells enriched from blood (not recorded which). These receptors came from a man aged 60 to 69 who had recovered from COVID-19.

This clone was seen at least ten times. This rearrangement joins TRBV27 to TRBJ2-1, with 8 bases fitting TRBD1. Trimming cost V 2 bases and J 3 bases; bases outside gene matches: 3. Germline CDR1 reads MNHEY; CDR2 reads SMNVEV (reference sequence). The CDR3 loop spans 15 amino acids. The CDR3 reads CASSLDGTGYNEQFF. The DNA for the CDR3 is TGTGCCAGCAGTTTAGACGGGACAGGCTACAATGAGCAGTTCTTC.

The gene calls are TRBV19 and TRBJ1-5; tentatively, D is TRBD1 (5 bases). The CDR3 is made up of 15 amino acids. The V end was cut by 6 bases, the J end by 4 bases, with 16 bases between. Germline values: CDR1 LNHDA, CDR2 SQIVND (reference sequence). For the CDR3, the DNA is TGTGCCAGTAGCCGGACCGCCGGGGGAAATCAGCCCCAGCATTTT. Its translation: CASSRTAGGNQPQHF. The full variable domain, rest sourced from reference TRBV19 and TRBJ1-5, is DGGITQSPKYLFRKEGQNVTLSCEQNLNHDAMYWYRQDPGQGLRLIYYSQIVNDFQKGDIAEGYSVSREKKESFPLTVTSAQKNPTAFYLCASSRTAGGNQPQHFGDGTRLSIL.

In nucleotides, the CDR3 is TGTGCCAGTAGTACGGGGACAGGGCCATACAATGAGCAGTTCTTC. Residues: CASSTGTGPYNEQFF. This chain connects TRBV19 to TRBJ2-1, with 9 bases identical to TRBD1. Trimming took 4 bases from V and 4 from J; bases not matched to a gene: 5. Germline values: CDR1 LNHDA, CDR2 SQIVND (reference sequence). CDR3 length equals 15 residues.

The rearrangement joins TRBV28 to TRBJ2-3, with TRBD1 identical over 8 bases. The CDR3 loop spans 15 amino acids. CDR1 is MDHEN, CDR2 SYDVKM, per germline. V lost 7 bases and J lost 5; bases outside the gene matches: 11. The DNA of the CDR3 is TGTGCCAGCACCCTGCACAGGGGGGAGCAAGATACGCAGTATTTT. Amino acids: CASTLHRGEQDTQYF.

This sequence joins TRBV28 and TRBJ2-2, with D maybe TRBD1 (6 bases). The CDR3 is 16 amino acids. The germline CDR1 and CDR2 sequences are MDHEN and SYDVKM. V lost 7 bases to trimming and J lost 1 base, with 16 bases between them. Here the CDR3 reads CASTPPRGRNTGELFF. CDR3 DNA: TGTGCCAGCACTCCCCCTAGGGGGAGGAACACCGGGGAGCTGTTTTTT.

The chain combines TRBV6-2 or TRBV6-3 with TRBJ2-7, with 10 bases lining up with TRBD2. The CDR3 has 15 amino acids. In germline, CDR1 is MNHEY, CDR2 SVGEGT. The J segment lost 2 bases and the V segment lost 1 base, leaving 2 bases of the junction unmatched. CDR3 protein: CASSYWGLATYEQYF. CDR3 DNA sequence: TGTGCCAGCAGTTACTGGGGACTAGCGACCTACGAGCAGTACTTC.